This TCR beta chain was obtained from a study of shared clonotypes between healthy human individuals. CD45RO-negative, CCR7-selected cells formed the naive CD8 fraction, which excluded terminally differentiated effector memory CD45RA+ cells. The method was immunoSEQ multiplex PCR; TCRdb's version includes in-frame clones alone and lacks a portion of them. The table includes about 750,000 clones, about 92% detected once. CDR3 length: 17 amino acids. V lost 3 bases to trimming and J lost 2 bases; unmatched junction nucleotides: 13. Germline lookup yields CDR1 SQVTM and CDR2 ANQGSEA. The sample comprised naive CD8+ T cells sorted from blood. The TCR sequence derives from a man aged 25-40 years in good health. The rearrangement joins TRBV29-1 to TRBJ2-5; TRBD1 matches at 9 bases. The CDR3 protein is CSVDGTGQLAGQETQYF. The CDR3 DNA is TGCAGCGTTGATGGGACAGGGCAACTCGCGGGTCAAGAGACCCAGTACTTC.